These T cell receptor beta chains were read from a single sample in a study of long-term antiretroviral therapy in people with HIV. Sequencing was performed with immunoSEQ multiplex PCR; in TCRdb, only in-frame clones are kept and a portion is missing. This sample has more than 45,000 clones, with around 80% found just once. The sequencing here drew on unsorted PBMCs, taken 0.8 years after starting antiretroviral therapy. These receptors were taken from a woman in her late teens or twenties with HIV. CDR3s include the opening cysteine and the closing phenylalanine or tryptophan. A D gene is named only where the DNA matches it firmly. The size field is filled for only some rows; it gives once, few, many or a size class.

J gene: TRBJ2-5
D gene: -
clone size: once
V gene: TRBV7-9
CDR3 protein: CASSHLTPGRMVSLETQYF
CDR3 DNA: TGTGCCAGCAGCCACCTAACCCCAGGCAGGATGGTTAGTTTAGAGACCCAGTACTTC

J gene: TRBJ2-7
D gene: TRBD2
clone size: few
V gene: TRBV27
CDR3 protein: CARRIAGDYEQYF
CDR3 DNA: TGTGCCCGGCGAATAGCGGGAGACTACGAGCAGTACTTC

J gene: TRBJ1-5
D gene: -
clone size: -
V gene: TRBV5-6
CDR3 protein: CASSLYQALQPQHF
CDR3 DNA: TGTGCCAGCAGCTTATACCAGGCCCTACAGCCCCAGCATTTT

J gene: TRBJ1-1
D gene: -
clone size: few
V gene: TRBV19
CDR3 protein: CASSIWGNTEAFF
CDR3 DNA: TGTGCCAGTAGTATTTGGGGGAACACTGAAGCTTTCTTT

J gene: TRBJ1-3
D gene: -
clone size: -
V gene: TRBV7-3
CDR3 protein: CASSPGHGNTIYF
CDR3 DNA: TGTGCCAGCAGCCCGGGGCATGGAAACACCATATATTTT

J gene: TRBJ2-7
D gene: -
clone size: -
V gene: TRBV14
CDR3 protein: CASSQEAGYYEQYF
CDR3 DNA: TGTGCCAGCAGCCAAGAGGCAGGATATTACGAGCAGTACTTC

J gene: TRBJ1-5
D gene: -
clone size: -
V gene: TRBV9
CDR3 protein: CASSLDRSNQPQHF
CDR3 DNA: TGTGCCAGCAGCCTAGACAGGTCCAATCAGCCCCAGCATTTT

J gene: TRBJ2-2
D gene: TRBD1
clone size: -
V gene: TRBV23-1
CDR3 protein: CASRANRGNSNTGELFF
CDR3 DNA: TGCGCCAGCAGGGCCAACAGGGGGAACTCGAACACCGGGGAGCTGTTTTTT

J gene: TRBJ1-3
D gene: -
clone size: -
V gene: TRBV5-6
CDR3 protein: CASSFSPGTIYF
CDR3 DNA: TGTGCCAGCAGCTTTAGCCCTGGCACCATATATTTT

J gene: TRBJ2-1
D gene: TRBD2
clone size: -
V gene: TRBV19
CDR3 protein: CATSLAGGYNEQFF
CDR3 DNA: TGTGCCACCTCTCTAGCGGGAGGGTACAATGAGCAGTTCTTC

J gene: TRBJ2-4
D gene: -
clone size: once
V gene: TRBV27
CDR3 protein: CASGEAKNIQYF
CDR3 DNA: TGTGCCAGTGGGGAGGCCAAAAACATTCAGTACTTC

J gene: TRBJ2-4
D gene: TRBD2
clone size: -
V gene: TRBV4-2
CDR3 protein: CASSQDPPAGVDIQYF
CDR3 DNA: TGTGCCAGCAGCCAAGATCCGCCAGCGGGAGTAGACATTCAGTACTTC

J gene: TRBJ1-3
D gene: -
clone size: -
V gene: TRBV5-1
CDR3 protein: CASSLAGNEAGNTIYF
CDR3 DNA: TGCGCCAGCAGCTTGGCTGGGAACGAGGCCGGAAACACCATATATTTT

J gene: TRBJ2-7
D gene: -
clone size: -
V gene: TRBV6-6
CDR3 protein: CASSRRAGSSYEQYF
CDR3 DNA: TGTGCCAGCAGTCGTCGAGCGGGCAGCTCCTACGAGCAGTACTTC

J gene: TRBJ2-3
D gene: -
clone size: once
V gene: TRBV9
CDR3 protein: CASSVAPGRTDTQYF
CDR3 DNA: TGTGCCAGCAGCGTAGCACCGGGTCGCACAGATACGCAGTATTTT

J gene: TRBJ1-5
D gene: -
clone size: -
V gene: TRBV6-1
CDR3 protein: CAIDGGVSNQPQHF
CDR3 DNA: TGTGCCATCGACGGTGGGGTGAGCAATCAGCCCCAGCATTTT

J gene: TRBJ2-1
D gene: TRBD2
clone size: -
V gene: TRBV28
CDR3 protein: CASTFFRGRGLAGGPRNEQFF
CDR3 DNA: TGTGCCAGCACTTTCTTCAGGGGGAGGGGACTAGCGGGAGGGCCCAGAAATGAGCAGTTCTTC

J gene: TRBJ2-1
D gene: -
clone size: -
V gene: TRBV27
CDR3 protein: CASSLSGSPYNEQFF
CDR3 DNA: TGTGCCAGCAGTTTATCGGGTAGCCCCTACAATGAGCAGTTCTTC

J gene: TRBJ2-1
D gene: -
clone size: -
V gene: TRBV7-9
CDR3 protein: CASSLVRGVYNEQFF
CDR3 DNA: TGTGCCAGCAGCTTAGTCCGCGGCGTATACAATGAGCAGTTCTTC

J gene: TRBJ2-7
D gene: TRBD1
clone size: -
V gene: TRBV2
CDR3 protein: CASSAGQGSYEQYF
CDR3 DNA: TGTGCCAGCAGTGCGGGACAGGGTTCCTACGAGCAGTACTTC

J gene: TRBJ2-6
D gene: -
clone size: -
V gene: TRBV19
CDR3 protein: CASSTGIGSGANVLTF
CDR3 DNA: TGTGCCAGTAGTACAGGGATAGGCTCTGGGGCCAACGTCCTGACTTTC

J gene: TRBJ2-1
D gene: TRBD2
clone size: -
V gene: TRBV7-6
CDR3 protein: CASSLATGLAGVSVHNEQFF
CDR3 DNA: TGTGCCAGCAGCTTAGCGACGGGACTAGCGGGAGTTTCGGTCCACAATGAGCAGTTCTTC

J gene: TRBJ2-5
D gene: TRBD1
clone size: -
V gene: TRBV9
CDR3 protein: CASSVDPGGMETQYF
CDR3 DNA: TGTGCCAGCAGCGTCGATCCAGGGGGAATGGAGACCCAGTACTTC

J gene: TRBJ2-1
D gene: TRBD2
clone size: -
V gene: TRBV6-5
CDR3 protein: CASSLAGASNEQFF
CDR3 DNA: TGTGCCAGCAGTTTAGCGGGAGCGAGCAATGAGCAGTTCTTC

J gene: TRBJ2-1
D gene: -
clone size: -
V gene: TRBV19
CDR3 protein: CASSMTSTNEQFF
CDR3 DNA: TGTGCCAGTAGTATGACTTCTACCAATGAGCAGTTCTTC

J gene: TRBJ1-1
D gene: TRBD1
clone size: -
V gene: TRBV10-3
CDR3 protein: CAVQNRGANTEAFF
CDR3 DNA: TGTGCCGTCCAAAACAGGGGAGCGAACACTGAAGCTTTCTTT

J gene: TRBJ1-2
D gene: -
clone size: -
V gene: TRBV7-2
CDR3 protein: CASSLSPDNYGYTF
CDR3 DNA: TGTGCCAGCAGCTTGAGTCCGGATAACTATGGCTACACCTTC

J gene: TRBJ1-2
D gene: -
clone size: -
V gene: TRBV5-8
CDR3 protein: CASSLAPYPNYGYTF
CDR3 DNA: TGTGCCAGCAGCTTGGCCCCCTACCCTAACTATGGCTACACCTTC

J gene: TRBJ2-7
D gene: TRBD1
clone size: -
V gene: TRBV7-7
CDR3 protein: CASRRVTGDLLYEQYF
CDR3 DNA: TGTGCTAGCAGACGCGTTACAGGGGACCTACTCTACGAGCAGTACTTC

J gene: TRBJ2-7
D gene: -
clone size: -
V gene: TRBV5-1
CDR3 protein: CASTLDSGALEQYF
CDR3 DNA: TGCGCCAGCACCCTGGACAGTGGAGCTCTCGAGCAGTACTTC

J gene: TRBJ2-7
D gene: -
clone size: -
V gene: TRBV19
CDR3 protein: CASSFRTVSYEQYF
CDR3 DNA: TGTGCCAGTAGTTTCCGGACTGTCTCCTACGAGCAGTACTTC

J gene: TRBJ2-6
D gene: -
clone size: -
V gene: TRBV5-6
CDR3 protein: CASSTRGAPGANVLTF
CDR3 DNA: TGTGCCAGCAGCACCAGGGGAGCACCTGGGGCCAACGTCCTGACTTTC

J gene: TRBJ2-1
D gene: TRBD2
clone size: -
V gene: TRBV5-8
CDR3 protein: CASSFLGLAIDEQFF
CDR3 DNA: TGTGCCAGCAGCTTTCTGGGACTAGCGATCGATGAGCAGTTCTTC

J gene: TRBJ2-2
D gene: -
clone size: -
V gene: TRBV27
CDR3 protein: CASSLMRGSGTGELFF
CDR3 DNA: TGTGCCAGCAGTTTAATGAGGGGATCGGGGACCGGGGAGCTGTTTTTT

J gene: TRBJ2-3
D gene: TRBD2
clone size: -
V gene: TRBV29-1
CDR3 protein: CSVLLGGLAGADTQYF
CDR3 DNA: TGCAGCGTTCTTCTAGGGGGACTAGCGGGGGCAGATACGCAGTATTTT

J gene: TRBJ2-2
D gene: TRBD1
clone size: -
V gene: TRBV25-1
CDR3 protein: CASSEDRDTGELFF
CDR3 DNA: TGTGCCAGCAGTGAGGACAGGGACACCGGGGAGCTGTTTTTT

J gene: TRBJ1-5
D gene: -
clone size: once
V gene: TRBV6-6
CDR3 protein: CASSSRQPQHF
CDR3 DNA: TGTGCCAGCAGCAGCAGGCAGCCCCAGCATTTT

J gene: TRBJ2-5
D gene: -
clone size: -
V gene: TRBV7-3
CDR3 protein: CASSLVPQETQYF
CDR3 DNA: TGTGCCAGCAGCTTAGTCCCCCAAGAGACCCAGTACTTC

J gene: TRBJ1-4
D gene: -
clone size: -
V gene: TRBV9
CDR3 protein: CASSVTTGFNEKLFF
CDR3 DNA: TGTGCCAGCAGCGTCACTACAGGGTTTAATGAAAAACTGTTTTTT

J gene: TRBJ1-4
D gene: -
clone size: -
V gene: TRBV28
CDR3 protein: CASELRGGTNEKLFF
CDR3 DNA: TGTGCCAGCGAGTTAAGGGGAGGAACTAATGAAAAACTGTTTTTT

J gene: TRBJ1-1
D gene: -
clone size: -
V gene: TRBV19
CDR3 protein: CASSIQGNTEAFF
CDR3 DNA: TGTGCCAGTAGTATCCAGGGGAACACTGAAGCTTTCTTT

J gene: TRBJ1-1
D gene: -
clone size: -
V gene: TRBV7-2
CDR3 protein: CASSLDVGRAHTEAFF
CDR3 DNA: TGTGCCAGCAGCTTAGACGTCGGCAGGGCCCACACTGAAGCTTTCTTT

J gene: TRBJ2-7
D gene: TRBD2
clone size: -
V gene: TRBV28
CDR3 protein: CASSLRSSSEREHEQYF
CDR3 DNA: TGTGCCAGCAGCCTTCGGTCCTCTTCTGAGCGGGAGCACGAGCAGTACTTC

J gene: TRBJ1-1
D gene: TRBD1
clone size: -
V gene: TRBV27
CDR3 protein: CASSPDRGNTEAFF
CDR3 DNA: TGTGCCAGCAGCCCGGACAGGGGGAACACTGAAGCTTTCTTT

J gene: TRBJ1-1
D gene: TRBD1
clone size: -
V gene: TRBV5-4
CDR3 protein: CASSVDRGGNTEAFF
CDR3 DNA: TGTGCCAGCAGCGTAGACAGGGGAGGCAACACTGAAGCTTTCTTT

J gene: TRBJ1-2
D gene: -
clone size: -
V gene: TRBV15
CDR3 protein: CATSRGSYGYTF
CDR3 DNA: TGTGCCACCAGCAGGGGCAGCTATGGCTACACCTTC

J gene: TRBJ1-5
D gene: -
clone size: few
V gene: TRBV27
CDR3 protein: CASGTHSNQPQHF
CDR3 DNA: TGTGCCAGCGGGACACATAGCAATCAGCCCCAGCATTTT

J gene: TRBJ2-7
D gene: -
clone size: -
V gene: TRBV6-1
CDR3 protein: CASSLQGRYEQYF
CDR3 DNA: TGTGCCAGCAGTTTACAGGGGAGGTACGAGCAGTACTTC

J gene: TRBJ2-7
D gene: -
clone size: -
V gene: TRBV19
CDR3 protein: CASSTTGRSSYEQYF
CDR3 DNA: TGTGCCAGTAGTACAACAGGAAGAAGCTCCTACGAGCAGTACTTC